This T cell receptor beta chain was sequenced during a study of Graves' ophthalmopathy and Graves' hyperthyroidism. About the study: Calling hyperthyroidism stable required that no ophthalmopathy show up within 18 months of follow-up. General study findings and limits: Thyroid clonotypes that were expanded above 0.001 frequency mostly also appeared in blood. Classification of ophthalmopathy versus stable hyperthyroidism by a 13-signature model yielded about 88% sensitivity and just under 83% specificity.

With respect to this clonotype: As yet, its antigen is unknown.

As the template, RNA transcripts were used to amplify TCR beta CDR3 regions. The first-round RT-PCR employed HTBI primers together with the Qiagen OneStep RT-PCR kit. A multiplex PCR was then performed as the second round. TCRdb fed the multiplex PCR reads into MiXCR, producing one record per CDR3 protein. The table has roughly 1.1 million distinct CDR3 sequences, 35% to 45% seen once; the top ten hold over 8.5%. The CDR3 covers 16 residues. J was trimmed by 5 bases and V by 4 bases; bases with no gene match: 9. Material: peripheral blood or thyroid tissue (not recorded which). This chain joins TRBV12-3 or TRBV12-4 and TRBJ2-5; TRBD2 matches at 11 bases. The sequence was collected from an adult man with Graves' hyperthyroidism. The CDR3 DNA follows: TGTGCCAGCAGTTCCAGGACTAGCGGGTTGTGCGAGACCCAGTACTTC. Protein product: CASSSRTSGLCETQYF.